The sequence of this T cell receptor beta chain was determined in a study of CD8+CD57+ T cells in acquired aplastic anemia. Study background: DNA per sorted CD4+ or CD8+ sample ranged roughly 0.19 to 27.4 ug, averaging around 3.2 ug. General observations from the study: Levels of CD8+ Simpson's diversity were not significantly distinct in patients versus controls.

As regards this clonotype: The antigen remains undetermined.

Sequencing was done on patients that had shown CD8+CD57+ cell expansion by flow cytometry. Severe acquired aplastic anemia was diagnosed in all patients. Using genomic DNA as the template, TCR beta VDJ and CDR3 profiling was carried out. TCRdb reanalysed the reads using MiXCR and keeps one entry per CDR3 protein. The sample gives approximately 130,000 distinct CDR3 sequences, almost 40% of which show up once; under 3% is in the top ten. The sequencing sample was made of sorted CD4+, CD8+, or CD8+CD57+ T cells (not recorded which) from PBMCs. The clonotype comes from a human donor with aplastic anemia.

The CDR3 region is CASSRRGLSVPNYGYTF. The CDR3 DNA follows: TGTGCCAGCAGTCGCCGAGGGCTTTCCGTTCCGAACTATGGCTACACCTTC. This chain links TRBV3-1 with TRBJ1-2; D is unresolved. Per the germline V gene, CDR1 is LGHDT and CDR2 is YNNKEL (reference sequence). The CDR3 length is 17 residues. Between the trimmed V and J ends, which lost 6 bases and 2 bases, there was a span of 22 bases.